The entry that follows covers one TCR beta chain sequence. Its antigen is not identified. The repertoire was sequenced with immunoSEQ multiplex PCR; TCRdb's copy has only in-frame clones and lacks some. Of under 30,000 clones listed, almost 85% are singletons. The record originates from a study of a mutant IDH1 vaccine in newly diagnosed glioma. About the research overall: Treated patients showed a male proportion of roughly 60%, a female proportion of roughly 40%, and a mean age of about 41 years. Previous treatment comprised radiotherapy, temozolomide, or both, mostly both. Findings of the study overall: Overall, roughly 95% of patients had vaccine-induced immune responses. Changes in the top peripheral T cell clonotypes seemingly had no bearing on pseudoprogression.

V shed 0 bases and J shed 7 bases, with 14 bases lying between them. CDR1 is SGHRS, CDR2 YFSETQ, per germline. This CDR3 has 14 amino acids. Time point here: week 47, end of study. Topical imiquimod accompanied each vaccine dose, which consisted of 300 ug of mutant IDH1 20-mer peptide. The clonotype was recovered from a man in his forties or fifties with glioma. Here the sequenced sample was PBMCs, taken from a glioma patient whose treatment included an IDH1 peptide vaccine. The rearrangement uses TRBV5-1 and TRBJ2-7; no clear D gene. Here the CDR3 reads CASSLGGSRYEQYF. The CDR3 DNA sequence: TGCGCCAGCAGCTTGGGGGGATCGAGGTATGAGCAGTACTTC.